This is a list of T cell receptor beta chains from one sample in a study of T cells in Graves' hyperthyroidism and ophthalmopathy. From the multiplex PCR reads, TCRdb called clonotypes with MiXCR, one entry per CDR3 protein. The repertoire holds 600,000 or so distinct CDR3 sequences, with roughly 15% as singletons. Source material: blood. These receptors came from a woman aged 45-60 years with Graves' ophthalmopathy. Both conserved end residues are part of each CDR3. The D gene is left open where the match is weak. Clone size is shown for a subset of rows, as once, few, many or a class of expanded clone.

j_gene,v_gene,abundance,d_gene,CDR3nt,CDR3aa
TRBJ2-5,TRBV28,many,TRBD1,TGTGCCAGCAGTGGGACAGACCAAGAGACCCAGTACTTC,CASSGTDQETQYF
TRBJ2-1,TRBV11-1,many,TRBD1,TGTGCCAGCAGCTTAGTACGGACAGGGGCCGGGTTCTTC,CASSLVRTGAGFF
TRBJ2-7,TRBV28,many,-,TGTGCCAGCAGTTTACACTCTACCTACGAGCAGTACTTC,CASSLHSTYEQYF
TRBJ1-5,TRBV12-3/TRBV12-4,-,TRBD1,TGTGCCAGCAGGCGGACAGGGATTCAGCCCCAGCATTTT,CASRRTGIQPQHF
TRBJ2-1,TRBV28,many,TRBD2,TGTGCCAGCAGCGAGACTAGCGGGAGTTTTAGCTCCTACAATGAGCAGTTCTTC,CASSETSGSFSSYNEQFF
TRBJ1-1,TRBV7-2,many,-,TGTGCCAGCAGCCCCTATAACACTGAAGCTTTCTTT,CASSPYNTEAFF
TRBJ1-5,TRBV28,many,-,TGTGCCAGCAACACCCCGGGCAATCAGCCCCAGCATTTT,CASNTPGNQPQHF
TRBJ2-1,TRBV18,many,TRBD1,TGTGCCAGCTCACCCGAGACAGGGGCGGGCTCCTACAATGAGCAGTTCTTC,CASSPETGAGSYNEQFF
TRBJ1-3,TRBV6-5,few,-,TGTGCCAGCAGTTACTCGATACTGAACTCTGGAAACACCATATATTTT,CASSYSILNSGNTIYF
TRBJ2-3,TRBV12-3/TRBV12-4,many,-,TGTGCCAGCAGTTTAGATGGGGTAGATACGCAGTATTTT,CASSLDGVDTQYF
TRBJ1-1,TRBV12-3/TRBV12-4,many,TRBD1,TGTGCCAGCAGTTTAGGGCTCGGTTTTATACAGGGGTGGACTGAAGCTTTCTTT,CASSLGLGFIQGWTEAFF
TRBJ1-5,TRBV28,many,-,TGTGCCAGCCACCCGTTCGGAAGCAATCAGCCCCAGCATTTT,CASHPFGSNQPQHF
TRBJ1-3,TRBV5-1,few,-,TGCGCCAGCGCCGCTGGAAACACCATATATTTT,CASAAGNTIYF
TRBJ2-5,TRBV5-1,few,TRBD2,TGCGCCAGCAGCTTGGAACTAGCGGGAAGGCAAGAGACCCAGTACTTC,CASSLELAGRQETQYF
TRBJ1-1,TRBV7-9,many,TRBD1,TGTGCCAGCAGCCTCTCACAGGGGGCCGGCACTGAAGCTTTCTTT,CASSLSQGAGTEAFF
TRBJ1-4,TRBV28,many,-,TGTGCCAGCAGAAGAGGGGGTGTACGGGAAAAACTGTTTTTT,CASRRGGVREKLFF
TRBJ2-7,TRBV4-2,many,-,TGTGCCAGCAGCCAAGTTCCCGGATACTACGAGCAGTACTTC,CASSQVPGYYEQYF
TRBJ2-5,TRBV30,many,TRBD2,TGTGCCTGGAGAACCCGGACTAGCGGAGAGACCCAGTACTTC,CAWRTRTSGETQYF
TRBJ2-3,TRBV12-3/TRBV12-4,-,-,TGTGCCAGCAGTTTATGGCGGGGAGGACAGGCGAGCACAGATACGCAGTATTTT,CASSLWRGGQASTDTQYF
TRBJ1-4,TRBV12-3/TRBV12-4,-,TRBD1,TGTGCCAGCAGGGGAGTACCGGGACAGCTTGGTGAAAAACTGTTTTTT,CASRGVPGQLGEKLFF
TRBJ1-5,TRBV7-8,many,-,TGTGCCAGCAGCTGGCTCAATCAGCCCCAGCATTTT,CASSWLNQPQHF
TRBJ2-5,TRBV29-1,-,TRBD2,TGCAGCGTTATTGGGACTAGCGGGAACCTTCAAGAGACCCAGTACTTC,CSVIGTSGNLQETQYF
TRBJ2-7,TRBV18,many,-,TGTGCCAGCTCACCTACAGCCTACGAGCAGTACTTC,CASSPTAYEQYF